A single sample gave rise to the 14 T cell receptor beta chains below, sequenced in a study of T cells in Graves' hyperthyroidism and ophthalmopathy. TCR beta CDR3 sequences were amplified from RNA transcripts. In the first-round RT-PCR of the TCR CDR3, the HTBI primer set was used. TCRdb recomputed calls from the multiplex PCR reads with MiXCR, one row per CDR3 protein. This repertoire shows about 360,000 distinct CDR3 sequences, 13% found once; its top ten account for around 9.2%. The sequenced sample was blood. All receptors derive from a young woman with Graves' hyperthyroidism.

The table lists this clonotype with many counts. This chain links TRBV5-1 with TRBJ2-1, with 7 nucleotides matching TRBD2. Per the germline V gene, CDR1 is SGHRS and CDR2 is YFSETQ. The CDR3 is 14 amino acids. V trimming: 3 bases; J trimming: 4 bases; junction bases outside the gene matches: 4. CDR3 residues: CASSSPSGYNEQFF. The CDR3, as DNA: TGCGCCAGCAGCTCGCCTAGCGGTTACAATGAGCAGTTCTTC.

In its sample, this clonotype was seen many times. The rearrangement uses TRBV24-1 and TRBJ1-5; no firm D call. The CDR3 length is 14 residues. Germline CDR1 and CDR2: KGHDR and SFDVKD. V lost 5 bases and J lost 0, with 7 bases in between. The CDR3 DNA is TGTGCCACCAGTGGAGGGTCTAGCAATCAGCCCCAGCATTTT. This sequence encodes CATSGGSSNQPQHF.

In its sample, this clonotype was seen many times. CDR3 in DNA: TGTGCCAGCAGGTTAGGGTTGGCGGGAGAAGATACGCAGTATTTT. Encoded protein: CASRLGLAGEDTQYF. This chain joins TRBV2 and TRBJ2-3; 7 positions match TRBD2. The CDR3 consists of 15 residues. CDR1 is SNHLY and CDR2 is FYNNEI in the germline V gene. V dropped 6 bases and J dropped 5; count of bases not matched to a gene: 11.

This clonotype was picked up many times. This sequence joins TRBV7-2 and TRBJ2-3, with TRBD2 matching 9 bases. V lost 5 bases, J lost 0 bases, and 6 bases stayed unmatched. Germline values: CDR1 SGHTA, CDR2 FQGNSA. This CDR3 region has 16 residues. The DNA of the CDR3 is TGTGCCAGCAGCCTCCAGGGACTAGCTAGCACAGATACGCAGTATTTT. This encodes CASSLQGLASTDTQYF.

The sample holds a few counts of this clonotype. The chain carries TRBV5-1 and TRBJ2-7; unclear D gene. CDR3 length equals 14 residues. CDR1 is SGHRS and CDR2 is YFSETQ in the germline V gene. The germline V and J ends were trimmed by 0 bases and 0 bases, with 7 bases remaining between them. This CDR3 reads CASSLGTNSYEQYF. CDR3 sequence (DNA): TGCGCCAGCAGCTTGGGAACCAACTCCTACGAGCAGTACTTC.

Many counts were recorded for this clonotype. The chain employs TRBV5-1 and TRBJ1-1; a possible D gene is TRBD1 (6 bases). The CDR3 has 15 residues. Germline-derived CDR1 and CDR2 are SGHRS and YFSETQ. Trimming left V 5 bases short and J 1 base short, with 15 bases between. The CDR3 region has the DNA TGCGCCAGCAGACATCTCCGGACAGAGAACACTGAAGCTTTCTTT. It encodes CASRHLRTENTEAFF. The entire variable domain, with the rest obtained from reference TRBV5-1 and TRBJ1-1, is as follows: KAGVTQTPRYLIKTRGQQVTLSCSPISGHRSVSWYQQTPGQGLQFLFEYFSETQRNKGNFPGRFSGRQFSNSRSEMNVSTLELGDSALYLCASRHLRTENTEAFFGQGTRLTVV.

The table lists this clonotype with many counts. This rearrangement joins TRBV7-2 to TRBJ2-1; no clear D gene. Looked up from germline, CDR1 is SGHTA and CDR2 is FQGNSA. The CDR3 is 14 amino acids. The ends were cut back, 1 base at V and 5 bases at J, with 9 bases in the middle. CDR3: CASSLDVSNNEQFF. The DNA for the CDR3 is TGTGCCAGCAGCTTAGATGTCAGCAACAATGAGCAGTTCTTC.

In this sample, this clonotype turned up a few times. V and J are TRBV6-5 and TRBJ1-6, with 7 nucleotides matching TRBD1. From germline, CDR1 is MNHEY and CDR2 SVGAGI. The J segment lost 5 bases and the V segment lost 2 bases, leaving 3 bases of the junction unmatched. The CDR3 sequence is 15 residues long. CDR3 protein: CASSYAGQNNSPLHF. CDR3 in DNA: TGTGCCAGCAGTTACGCGGGACAGAATAATTCACCCCTCCACTTT.

This chain uses TRBV15 with TRBJ1-1, with 7 nucleotides matching TRBD1. V gave up 0 bases and J gave up 4 bases; unmatched junction bases: 11. CDR1 and CDR2 (germline): LNHNV, YYDKDF (reference sequence). This CDR3 is 17 amino acids long. CDR3 residues: CATSRDPYRGRSTEAFF. The CDR3 DNA reads TGTGCCACCAGCAGAGACCCCTACAGGGGTCGGAGCACTGAAGCTTTCTTT. The variable domain in full, completed from reference TRBV15 and TRBJ1-1, reads DAMVIQNPRYQVTQFGKPVTLSCSQTLNHNVMYWYQQKSSQAPKLLFHYYDKDFNNEADTPDNFQSRRPNTSFCFLDIRSPGLGDTAMYLCATSRDPYRGRSTEAFFGQGTRLTVV.

In this sample, this clonotype turned up many times. The genes are TRBV3-1 and TRBJ2-3; D not certain. Germline CDR1 is LGHDT and CDR2 is YNNKEL (reference sequence). This CDR3 spans 13 amino acids. V was shortened by 2 bases and J by 5 bases, with 8 bases between the two germline ends. In DNA form, the CDR3 reads TGTGCCAGCAGCCAAAGGCGCGGAGATACGCAGTATTTT. Translation gives CASSQRRGDTQYF.

Concerning this clonotype itself: A single base separates this from a much larger clone, so it may be a read error. The chain is built from TRBV7-8 and TRBJ1-1; D is undetermined. Germline values: CDR1 SGHVS, CDR2 FQNEAQ. V was trimmed by 2 bases and J by 4 bases, leaving 5 bases between them. The CDR3 has 12 residues. Here the CDR3 reads CASSLQATEAFF. DNA for the CDR3: TGTGCCAGCAGCTTACAGGCCACTGAAGCTTTCTTT.

This clonotype was counted ten times or more. The rearrangement links TRBV7-9 to TRBJ2-2; a possible D gene is TRBD2 (6 bases). CDR3 length: 16 residues. V lost 7 bases and J lost 0, with 15 bases in between. CDR1 is SEHNR, CDR2 FQNEAQ, per germline (reference sequence). The CDR3 DNA is TGTGCCAGCACACCCACCGGGACTGCGAACACCGGGGAGCTGTTTTTT. Amino acids: CASTPTGTANTGELFF.

This clonotype has at least ten counts. This chain joins TRBV5-1 and TRBJ1-6; maybe TRBD1 (5 bases). Trimming took off 1 base at V and 6 bases at J, with 14 bases between the two ends. The CDR3 is 16 residues long. Germline V CDR1 and CDR2: SGHRS, YFSETQ. CDR3 nucleotide sequence: TGCGCCAGCAGCTTGTTTGAGGGGACCTCTAATTCACCCCTCCACTTT. It yields the protein CASSLFEGTSNSPLHF.

The V and J genes are TRBV18 and TRBJ1-1; tentative D call: TRBD1 (6 bases). This CDR3 region has 17 residues. Germline CDR1 is KGHSH and CDR2 is LQKENI. Trimming removed 2 bases from V and 2 bases from J, with 18 bases in between. The CDR3 region is CASSPGGAGTYNTEAFF. As DNA, the CDR3 is TGTGCCAGCTCACCAGGGGGCGCAGGGACCTATAACACTGAAGCTTTCTTT.